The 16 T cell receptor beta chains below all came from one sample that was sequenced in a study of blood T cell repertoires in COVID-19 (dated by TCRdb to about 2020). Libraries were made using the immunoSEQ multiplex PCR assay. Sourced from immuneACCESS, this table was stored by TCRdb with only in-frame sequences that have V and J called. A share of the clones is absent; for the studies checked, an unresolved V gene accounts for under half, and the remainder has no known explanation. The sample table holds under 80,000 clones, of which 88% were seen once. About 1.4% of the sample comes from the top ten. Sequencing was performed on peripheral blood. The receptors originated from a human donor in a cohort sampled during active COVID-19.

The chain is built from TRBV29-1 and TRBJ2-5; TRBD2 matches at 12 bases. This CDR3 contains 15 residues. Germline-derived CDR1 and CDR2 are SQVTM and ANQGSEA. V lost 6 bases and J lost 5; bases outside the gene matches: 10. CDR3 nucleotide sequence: TGCAGCGTGGGACGACTAGCGGGAGCCCAGGAGACCCAGTACTTC. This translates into CSVGRLAGAQETQYF.

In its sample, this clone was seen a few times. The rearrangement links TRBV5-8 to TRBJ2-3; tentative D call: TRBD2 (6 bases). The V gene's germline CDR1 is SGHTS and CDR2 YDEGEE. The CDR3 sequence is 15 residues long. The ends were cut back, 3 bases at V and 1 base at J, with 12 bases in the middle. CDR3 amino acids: CASSSWRGRTDTQYF. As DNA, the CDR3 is TGTGCCAGCAGCTCTTGGCGGGGCCGCACAGATACGCAGTATTTT.

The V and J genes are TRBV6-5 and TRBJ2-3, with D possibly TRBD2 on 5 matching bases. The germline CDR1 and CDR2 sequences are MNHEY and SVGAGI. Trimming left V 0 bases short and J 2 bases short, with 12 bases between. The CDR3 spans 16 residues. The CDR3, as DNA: TGTGCCAGCAGTTACTCCTCTAGCCGATACACAGATACGCAGTATTTT. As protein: CASSYSSSRYTDTQYF.

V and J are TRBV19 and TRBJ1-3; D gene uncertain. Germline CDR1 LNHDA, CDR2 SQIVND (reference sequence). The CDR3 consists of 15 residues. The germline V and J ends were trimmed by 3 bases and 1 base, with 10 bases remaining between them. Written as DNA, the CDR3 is TGTGCCAGTAGTATCCCGCTGAGTTCTGGAAACACCATATATTTT. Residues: CASSIPLSSGNTIYF.

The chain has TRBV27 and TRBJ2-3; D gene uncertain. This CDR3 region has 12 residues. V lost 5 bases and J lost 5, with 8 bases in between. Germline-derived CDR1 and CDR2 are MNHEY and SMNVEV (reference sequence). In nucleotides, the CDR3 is TGTGCCAGCAGTCCTGCCGGAGATACGCAGTATTTT. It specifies CASSPAGDTQYF.

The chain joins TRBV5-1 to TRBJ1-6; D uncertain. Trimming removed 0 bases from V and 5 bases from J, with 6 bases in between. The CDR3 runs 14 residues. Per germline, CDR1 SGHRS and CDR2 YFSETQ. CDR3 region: CASSLAPNNSPLHF. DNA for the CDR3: TGCGCCAGCAGCTTGGCGCCTAATAATTCACCCCTCCACTTT.

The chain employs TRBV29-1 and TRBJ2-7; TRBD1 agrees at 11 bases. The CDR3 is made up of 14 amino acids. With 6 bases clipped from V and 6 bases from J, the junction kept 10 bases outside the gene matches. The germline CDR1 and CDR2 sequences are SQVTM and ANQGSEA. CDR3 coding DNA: TGCAGCGTGGGCCGGGACAGGGGGTCGGGCGAGCAGTACTTC. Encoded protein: CSVGRDRGSGEQYF.

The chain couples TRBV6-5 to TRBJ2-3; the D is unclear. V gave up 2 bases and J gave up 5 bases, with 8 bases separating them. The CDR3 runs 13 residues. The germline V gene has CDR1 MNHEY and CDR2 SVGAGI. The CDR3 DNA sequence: TGTGCCAGCAGTTACGGAGTGGGAGATACGCAGTATTTT. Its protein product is CASSYGVGDTQYF.

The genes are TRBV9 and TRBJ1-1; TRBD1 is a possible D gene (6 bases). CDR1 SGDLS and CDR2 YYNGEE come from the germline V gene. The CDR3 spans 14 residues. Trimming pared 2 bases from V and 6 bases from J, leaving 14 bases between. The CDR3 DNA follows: TGTGCCAGCAGCGTTTCGTCAGGGGCGTCTGAAGCTTTCTTT. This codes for CASSVSSGASEAFF.

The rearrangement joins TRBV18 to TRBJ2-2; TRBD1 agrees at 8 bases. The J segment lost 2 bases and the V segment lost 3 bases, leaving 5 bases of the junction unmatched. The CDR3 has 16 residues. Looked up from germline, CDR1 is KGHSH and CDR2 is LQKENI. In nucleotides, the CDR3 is TGTGCCAGCTCACCTCAGGGGGCTGGTAACACCGGGGAGCTGTTTTTT. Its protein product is CASSPQGAGNTGELFF.

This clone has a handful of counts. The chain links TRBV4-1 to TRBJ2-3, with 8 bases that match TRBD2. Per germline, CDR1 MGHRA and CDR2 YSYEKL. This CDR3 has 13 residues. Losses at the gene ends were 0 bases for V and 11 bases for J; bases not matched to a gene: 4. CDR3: CASSQEGSGRQYF. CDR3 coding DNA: TGCGCCAGCAGCCAAGAGGGGAGCGGGAGGCAGTATTTT.

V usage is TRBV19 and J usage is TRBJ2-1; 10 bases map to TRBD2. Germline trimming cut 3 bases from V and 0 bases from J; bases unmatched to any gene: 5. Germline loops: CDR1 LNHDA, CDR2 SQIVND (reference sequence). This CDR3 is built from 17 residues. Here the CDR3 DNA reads TGTGCCAGTAGTATCGCTAGCGGGAGCTACTCCTACAATGAGCAGTTCTTC. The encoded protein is CASSIASGSYSYNEQFF.

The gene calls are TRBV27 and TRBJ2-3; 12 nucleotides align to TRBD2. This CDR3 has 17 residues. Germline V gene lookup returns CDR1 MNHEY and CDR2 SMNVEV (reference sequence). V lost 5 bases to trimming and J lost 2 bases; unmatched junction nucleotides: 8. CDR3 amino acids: CASSVLRLAGATDTQYF. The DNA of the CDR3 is TGTGCCAGCAGTGTACTACGACTAGCGGGGGCCACAGATACGCAGTATTTT.

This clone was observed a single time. The CDR3 sequence: CASSLRNRGKNIQYF. For the CDR3, the DNA is TGTGCCAGCAGTTTACGGAACAGGGGAAAAAACATTCAGTACTTC. The chain is built from TRBV28 and TRBJ2-4; the match to TRBD1 covers 7 bases. With V trimmed by 2 bases and J by 4 bases, 5 bases remained unmatched. From germline, CDR1 is MDHEN and CDR2 SYDVKM. The CDR3 spans 15 residues.

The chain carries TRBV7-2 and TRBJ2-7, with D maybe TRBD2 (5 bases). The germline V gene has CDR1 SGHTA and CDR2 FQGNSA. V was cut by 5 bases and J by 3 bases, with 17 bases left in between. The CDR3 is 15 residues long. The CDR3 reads CASSPGPEGIYEQYF. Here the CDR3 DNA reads TGTGCCAGCAGCCCTGGCCCCGAGGGTATCTACGAGCAGTACTTC.

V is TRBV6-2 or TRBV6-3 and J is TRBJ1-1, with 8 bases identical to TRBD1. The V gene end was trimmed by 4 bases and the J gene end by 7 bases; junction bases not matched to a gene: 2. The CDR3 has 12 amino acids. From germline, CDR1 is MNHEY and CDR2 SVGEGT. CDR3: CASSWGTGEAFF. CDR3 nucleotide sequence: TGTGCCAGCAGTTGGGGGACAGGTGAAGCTTTCTTT.